This is a list of T cell receptor beta chains from one sample in a study of T cell responses to AZD1222 COVID-19 vaccine. Clones were read by immunoSEQ multiplex PCR, and TCRdb kept only the in-frame ones, dropping some. The sample has roughly 120,000 clones, approximately 94% seen once. The input for sequencing was peripheral blood, taken 28 days after the second AZD1222 dose. These receptors were obtained from an adult who received the AZD1222 COVID-19 vaccine. The CDR3 runs from the conserved cysteine through the conserved F or W. Fields, in order: V gene, J gene, D gene, CDR3 protein, CDR3 DNA. The D gene is left open where the match is weak.

TRBV6-5	TRBJ2-2	.	CASSLQGGDTGELFF	TGTGCCAGCAGTTTACAGGGTGGGGACACCGGGGAGCTGTTTTTT
TRBV15	TRBJ2-5	.	CATSRGQQETQYF	TGTGCCACCAGCAGAGGACAGCAAGAGACCCAGTACTTC
TRBV19	TRBJ2-3	TRBD2	CASTSSGGLAGSDTQYF	TGTGCCAGTACTTCCTCGGGGGGTCTAGCGGGGTCAGATACGCAGTATTTT
TRBV9	TRBJ1-2	.	CASSVFGFTNYGYTF	TGTGCCAGCAGCGTCTTTGGGTTTACTAACTATGGCTACACCTTC
TRBV29-1	TRBJ2-5	TRBD1	CSVDGRPQGVYQETQYF	TGCAGCGTTGATGGCCGTCCACAGGGGGTATACCAAGAGACCCAGTACTTC
TRBV23-1	TRBJ1-5	.	CASSQPNKGRRGQPQHF	TGCGCCAGCAGTCAACCAAATAAGGGCCGGCGTGGTCAGCCCCAGCATTTT
TRBV4-1	TRBJ1-1	.	CASSPSGGRTEAFF	TGCGCCAGCAGCCCCTCCGGGGGGCGGACTGAAGCTTTCTTT
TRBV18	TRBJ2-5	.	CASSPLGTGGETQYF	TGTGCCAGCTCACCGCTCGGGACCGGGGGAGAGACCCAGTACTTC
TRBV2	TRBJ1-1	.	CASSGEGTEAFF	TGTGCCAGCAGTGGAGAAGGGACTGAAGCTTTCTTT
TRBV5-1	TRBJ2-7	.	CASSLAPEKNPYEQYF	TGCGCCAGCAGCTTGGCCCCGGAGAAAAACCCCTACGAGCAGTACTTC
TRBV6-1	TRBJ2-7	.	CASSEAYGSYEQYF	TGTGCCAGCAGTGAAGCTTACGGCTCCTACGAGCAGTACTTC
TRBV4-1	TRBJ1-2	.	CASSPRRTAALDGYTF	TGCGCCAGCAGCCCGCGGAGGACAGCCGCTTTAGATGGCTACACCTTC
TRBV6-4	TRBJ1-2	.	CASSLEGGDYGYTF	TGTGCCAGCTCCCTCGAAGGGGGGGACTATGGCTACACCTTC
TRBV6-5	TRBJ2-2	.	CASSYRVAKNTGELFF	TGTGCCAGCAGTTACAGGGTAGCCAAGAACACCGGGGAGCTGTTTTTT
TRBV7-9	TRBJ1-6	.	CASSQSGASISPLHF	TGTGCCAGCAGCCAGTCGGGGGCGTCGATTTCACCCCTCCACTTT